The T cell receptor (beta chain) described here comes from a study of shared clonotypes between healthy human individuals. Study in general: Sampling drew on donors who were a couple of women and three men aged 18 to 49. CD8 memory received one plate per donor, CD8 naive two, CD4 memory three and CD4 naive three. Study findings and constraints: Shared clonotypes: about 5% naive CD4, 3.5% to 4% naive CD8, less than 2.5% memory CD4, 0.4% to 0.5% memory CD8.

Note on this clone: What it binds is not known.

Terminally differentiated effector memory CD45RA+ cells were excluded by CCR7 positive selection of CD45RO-negative cells. V lost 4 bases to trimming and J lost 5 bases, with 11 bases between them. The CDR3 covers 13 residues. CDR1 and CDR2 from the germline V gene are LNHDA and SQIVND (reference sequence). The table came from immunoSEQ multiplex PCR; TCRdb's copy has only in-frame clones and leaves some out. The sample lists under 1 million clones, 95% to 97% occurring once. The sequenced material came from naive CD8+ T cells sorted from blood. The sequence was collected from a man aged 25-40 years in good health. The chain recombines TRBV19 with TRBJ1-1; D ambiguous. The chain's CDR3 is CASSTGSGTEAFF. DNA for the CDR3: TGTGCCAGTAGTACGGGCAGCGGGACTGAAGCTTTCTTT.